A single T cell receptor beta chain is shown here with its context. This entry is derived from a study of T cells after yellow fever vaccination. TCRdb ran MiXCR on the 5' RACE reads and lists one entry per CDR3 protein. The sample has 300,000 or so distinct CDR3 sequences, approximately 13% seen once. The sequence was collected from a man aged 25-40 years who received the YFV17D yellow fever vaccine. The specimen comprised CD4+ T cells sorted from PBMCs, sampled 45 days after the yellow fever booster vaccination.

The CDR3, as DNA: TGTGCCTGGAGTGCCAACCGGGAGAAGGGCTCCTACGAGCAGTACTTC. It is translated as CAWSANREKGSYEQYF. The chain employs TRBV30 and TRBJ2-7; D may be TRBD2 (6 bases). The germline V gene has CDR1 GTSNPN and CDR2 SVGIG (reference sequence). Trimming took 1 base from V and 0 from J, leaving 16 bases between them. This CDR3 is built from 16 residues. Using reference TRBV30 and TRBJ2-7 for the parts outside the CDR3, the full variable domain is SQTIHQWPATLVQPVGSPLSLECTVEGTSNPNLYWYRQAAGRGLQLLFYSVGIGQISSEVPQNLSASRPQDRQFILSSKKLLLSDSGFYLCAWSANREKGSYEQYFGPGTRLTVT.